Below, 27 T cell receptor beta chains from the same sample are listed, as sequenced in a study of blood T cells in healthy people across ages. PCR was performed a second time for about 7 to 12 cycles using a sample-barcoded 5' primer and a J-beta primer mix. TCRdb itself ran the 5' RACE reads through MiXCR, one entry per CDR3 protein. The sample holds over 450,000 distinct CDR3 sequences, around 24% seen once. These records were also assigned to another study, of T cells of mothers and their children.

Sequenced: blood. The receptors stem from a boy younger than 18 in good health.

This clonotype was found a few times. The chain uses TRBV5-1 and TRBJ2-7; the D gene is possibly TRBD1 (6 bases). V lost 5 bases and J lost 0, with 15 bases in between. Germline CDR1 is SGHRS and CDR2 is YFSETQ. CDR3 size: 15 residues. Here the CDR3 DNA reads TGCGCCAGCAGGTACACCACAGGGTACTCCTACGAGCAGTACTTC. Encoded protein: CASRYTTGYSYEQYF.

This clonotype has just a few counts. The chain has TRBV7-2 and TRBJ2-7; TRBD2 agrees at 11 bases. The CDR3 length is 14 residues. Germline V gene lookup returns CDR1 SGHTA and CDR2 FQGNSA. The V gene end was trimmed by 1 base and the J gene end by 7 bases; junction bases not matched to a gene: 3. CDR3 in amino acids: CASSLETSGVEQYF. The CDR3 DNA reads TGTGCCAGCAGCTTAGAGACTAGCGGGGTAGAGCAGTACTTC. The full variable domain, rest sourced from reference TRBV7-2 and TRBJ2-7, is GAGVSQSPSNKVTEKGKDVELRCDPISGHTALYWYRQSLGQGLEFLIYFQGNSAPDKSGLPSDRFSAERTGGSVSTLTIQRTQQEDSAVYLCASSLETSGVEQYFGPGTRLTVT.

There are a few counts of this clonotype. The chain is built from TRBV28 and TRBJ2-5; TRBD2 agrees at 13 bases. This CDR3 is built from 16 residues. Germline lookup yields CDR1 MDHEN and CDR2 SYDVKM. The V segment lost 4 bases and the J segment 3 bases; nucleotides outside the gene matches: 5. The CDR3 nucleotides are TGTGCCAGCAGTTACGGGACTAGCGGGATGAAAGAGACCCAGTACTTC. It encodes CASSYGTSGMKETQYF.

This clonotype has a handful of counts. The chain couples TRBV15 to TRBJ1-2; 8 bases agree with TRBD1. Germline CDR1 reads LNHNV; CDR2 reads YYDKDF (reference sequence). The junction had 1 base not matched to a gene; V was cut back by 0 bases and J by 4 bases. The CDR3 has 14 residues. CDR3 nucleotide sequence: TGTGCCACCAGCAGAGACAGGGGGCTCTATGGCTACACCTTC. Its protein product is CATSRDRGLYGYTF.

V is TRBV29-1 and J is TRBJ2-3; weak D call: TRBD1 (6 bases). The CDR3 runs 13 residues. The V end was cut by 7 bases, the J end by 3 bases, with 14 bases between. CDR1 SQVTM and CDR2 ANQGSEA come from the germline V gene. The CDR3 protein is CSASRGKTDTQYF. For the CDR3, the DNA is TGCAGCGCTTCCAGGGGAAAGACAGATACGCAGTATTTT.

This clonotype has just a few counts. The chain joins TRBV6-6 to TRBJ2-5; TRBD1 matches 9 bases. The CDR3 is 15 amino acids. Looked up from germline, CDR1 is MNHNY and CDR2 is SVGAGI (reference sequence). V lost 2 bases, J lost 2 bases, and 3 bases stayed unmatched. CDR3 residues: CASSYATGGQETQYF. CDR3 DNA sequence: TGTGCCAGCAGTTACGCGACAGGGGGGCAAGAGACCCAGTACTTC.

The V gene is TRBV5-1, the J gene TRBJ1-2; 7 bases map to TRBD1. Germline-derived CDR1 and CDR2 are SGHRS and YFSETQ. The V segment lost 4 bases and the J segment 6 bases; nucleotides outside the gene matches: 9. The CDR3 runs to 14 residues. CDR3 in DNA: TGCGCCAGCAGCCCTGAGGGACAGTCCAATGGCTACACCTTC. Protein: CASSPEGQSNGYTF.

The V and J genes are TRBV6-5 and TRBJ2-1; 9 bases map to TRBD2. J lost 8 bases, V lost 7 bases, and 6 bases had no gene match. Germline V lookup: CDR1 MNHEY, CDR2 SVGAGI. The CDR3 spans 13 residues. The CDR3 is CASTSGGRDEQFF. Here the CDR3 DNA reads TGTGCCAGCACCAGCGGGGGGCGCGATGAGCAGTTCTTC.

This clonotype appeared many times. The chain employs TRBV7-6 and TRBJ2-5; TRBD2 agrees at 7 bases. V dropped 6 bases and J dropped 2; count of bases not matched to a gene: 3. CDR1 and CDR2 from the germline V gene are SGHVS and FNYEAQ. CDR3 length equals 13 residues. The CDR3 loop is CASRPSGQETQYF. As DNA, the CDR3 is TGTGCCAGCAGACCTAGCGGACAAGAGACCCAGTACTTC.

The sample holds a few counts of this clonotype. This sequence joins TRBV6-2 or TRBV6-3 and TRBJ2-5; 9 bases are shared with TRBD2. CDR1 and CDR2 from the germline V gene are MNHEY and SVGEGT. V shed 6 bases and J 4 bases; nucleotides not matched to a gene: 6. This CDR3 spans 14 amino acids. DNA of the CDR3: TGTGCCAGCAGGACTAGCGGCTTTAGAGAGACCCAGTACTTC. It codes for CASRTSGFRETQYF.

This clonotype was seen repeatedly, ten times or more. This rearrangement joins TRBV4-3 to TRBJ1-2; 7 nucleotides align to TRBD1. Germline CDR1 is LGHNA and CDR2 is YSLEER. The CDR3 is 13 amino acids. With V trimmed by 1 base and J by 4 bases, 0 bases remained unmatched. The CDR3 spells CASSQAGGYGYTF. The CDR3 nucleotides read TGCGCCAGCAGCCAAGCAGGGGGCTATGGCTACACCTTC.

This clonotype was found a few times. The chain couples TRBV4-2 to TRBJ2-3; 8 bases match TRBD2. CDR3 length: 16 amino acids. V trimming: 0 bases; J trimming: 5 bases; junction bases outside the gene matches: 7. The germline CDR1 and CDR2 sequences are LGHNA and YNFKEQ. The CDR3 is CASSQEEREMKDTQYF. The CDR3 nucleotides are TGTGCCAGCAGCCAAGAGGAGCGGGAGATGAAAGATACGCAGTATTTT.

In this sample, this clonotype turned up a few times. The chain joins TRBV7-9 to TRBJ2-1, with TRBD2 matching 14 bases. Germline CDR1 and CDR2: SEHNR and FQNEAQ (reference sequence). The CDR3 contains 15 residues. After removal of 10 bases from V and 4 bases from J, the junction contained 6 bases not matched to a gene. The CDR3, as DNA: TGTGCCACACTGGGACTAGCGGGGGAATACAATGAGCAGTTCTTC. This encodes CATLGLAGEYNEQFF.

V and J are TRBV4-3 and TRBJ2-7; D possibly corresponds to TRBD1 (6 bases). In germline, CDR1 is LGHNA, CDR2 YSLEER. This CDR3 is 15 amino acids long. Trimming took off 0 bases at V and 4 bases at J, with 13 bases between the two ends. The CDR3 spells CASSQEFGQSYEQYF. The CDR3 nucleotides read TGCGCCAGCAGCCAAGAATTTGGACAGTCTTACGAGCAGTACTTC.

This clonotype was seen ten or more times. This chain connects TRBV12-3 or TRBV12-4 to TRBJ2-1; tentatively, D is TRBD1 (5 bases). The CDR3 totals 16 residues. V dropped 3 bases and J dropped 5 bases, with 17 bases sitting between them. In DNA, the CDR3 is TGTGCCAGCAGTTTCTTCAGGACACAGGTGAACAATGAGCAGTTCTTC. Translation gives CASSFFRTQVNNEQFF.

The chain uses TRBV7-2 and TRBJ1-2; D gene unclear. From germline, CDR1 is SGHTA and CDR2 FQGNSA. Trimming pared 1 base from V and 4 bases from J, leaving 10 bases between. The CDR3 contains 14 residues. The CDR3 sequence is CASSLVPDPYGYTF. The CDR3 bases are TGTGCCAGCAGCTTAGTTCCAGATCCCTATGGCTACACCTTC.

The J gene is TRBJ2-5, the V gene TRBV11-1, with TRBD2 matching over 9 bases. The CDR3 is 16 amino acids. Germline V gives CDR1 SGHAT, CDR2 FQDESV (reference sequence). J gave up 4 bases and V 3 bases, and 9 bases lay outside the gene matches. CDR3 loop: CASSFSTSGSLETQYF. The CDR3 DNA reads as TGTGCCAGCAGCTTTTCGACTAGCGGATCACTAGAGACCCAGTACTTC.

This clonotype has only a few counts. This rearrangement joins TRBV7-9 to TRBJ1-3, with D maybe TRBD1 (5 bases). V shed 5 bases and J shed 11 bases, with 28 bases lying between them. CDR1 is SEHNR and CDR2 is FQNEAQ in the germline V gene (reference sequence). The CDR3 extends over 17 amino acids. The CDR3 sequence is CASSPPPATPEGNAIYF. CDR3 in DNA: TGTGCCAGCAGCCCACCACCAGCGACGCCAGAGGGGAACGCCATATATTTT.

The V gene is TRBV20-1, the J gene TRBJ2-1; unclear D gene. V lost 6 bases and J 9 bases, leaving 18 bases between the germline ends. Germline CDR1 and CDR2: DFQATT and SNEGSKA (reference sequence). CDR3 length: 13 amino acids. The CDR3 nucleotides read TGCAGTGCATTCCTTGGGCAGGTCCGTGAGCAGTTCTTC. It specifies CSAFLGQVREQFF.

This clonotype has a handful of counts. This chain links TRBV2 with TRBJ2-1, with TRBD2 matching 10 bases. There are 15 residues in the CDR3. From germline, CDR1 is SNHLY and CDR2 FYNNEI. With 6 bases clipped from V and 4 bases from J, the junction kept 6 bases outside the gene matches. CDR3 in amino acids: CASRSGGALYNEQFF. The CDR3 DNA follows: TGTGCCAGCAGGAGCGGGGGGGCCTTATACAATGAGCAGTTCTTC.

This clonotype was seen only a few times. The chain couples TRBV20-1 to TRBJ2-5, with 9 bases fitting TRBD2. Germline loops: CDR1 DFQATT, CDR2 SNEGSKA (reference sequence). The CDR3 contains 14 residues. J lost 5 bases, V lost 6 bases, and 10 bases had no gene match. The CDR3: CSARAGTSLETQYF. DNA of the CDR3: TGCAGTGCCCGGGCCGGGACTAGCTTGGAGACCCAGTACTTC.

This clonotype has a single count. CDR3 bases: TGTGCCAGCAGCCCCCAGGAGGGGGTATCAGAGACCCAGTACTTC. This translates into CASSPQEGVSETQYF. This chain uses TRBV9 with TRBJ2-5; D may be TRBD1 or TRBD2 (6 bases each). Per the germline V gene, CDR1 is SGDLS and CDR2 is YYNGEE. Trimming took 4 bases from V and 4 from J, leaving 17 bases between them. The CDR3 totals 15 residues. Together with reference TRBV9 and TRBJ2-5, the CDR3 gives the full variable domain: DSGVTQTPKHLITATGQRVTLRCSPRSGDLSVYWYQQSLDQGLQFLIQYYNGEERAKGNILERFSAQQFPDLHSELNLSSLELGDSALYFCASSPQEGVSETQYFGPGTRLLVL.

This clonotype has ten or more counts. V usage is TRBV20-1 and J usage is TRBJ1-1; D ambiguous. Trimming stripped 1 base from V and 1 base from J, with 7 bases between. Germline CDR1 is DFQATT and CDR2 is SNEGSKA (reference sequence). The CDR3 totals 13 residues. For the CDR3, the DNA is TGCAGTGCTAGAGGGCTGGGGAACACTGAAGCTTTCTTT. Its protein product is CSARGLGNTEAFF.

This clonotype was seen a handful of times. This sequence joins TRBV7-2 and TRBJ2-5; D not resolved. The DNA matches TRBJ2-7 better at its end, which makes the J call doubtful. The length of the CDR3 is 13 residues. Germline V gives CDR1 SGHTA, CDR2 FQGNSA. The CDR3 sequence is CASSREPSYEQYF. The CDR3 bases are TGTGCCAGCAGCCGTGAGCCCTCCTACGAGCAGTACTTC.

The chain couples TRBV4-3 to TRBJ2-7; 7 bases match TRBD1. The CDR3 consists of 14 residues. CDR1 LGHNA and CDR2 YSLEER come from the germline V gene. Trimming took 4 bases from V and 4 from J; bases not matched to a gene: 7. The CDR3, as DNA: TGCGCCAGCAGCCCGGGGACAGAGGGATACGAGCAGTACTTC. Translation gives CASSPGTEGYEQYF.

J is TRBJ2-7 and V is TRBV5-6; D possibly uses TRBD1 or TRBD2 (6 bases each). The CDR3 sequence is 17 residues long. The germline V and J ends were trimmed by 3 bases and 6 bases, with 25 bases remaining between them. Germline CDR1 SGHDT, CDR2 YYEEEE. The CDR3 DNA reads as TGTGCCAGCAGCTCGGTTTTTGTGGGGGGCTACTCCCGCGAGCAGTACTTC. Residues: CASSSVFVGGYSREQYF. Supplemented by reference TRBV5-6 and TRBJ2-7, the full variable domain reads DAGVTQSPTHLIKTRGQQVTLRCSPKSGHDTVSWYQQALGQGPQFIFQYYEEEERQRGNFPDRFSGHQFPNYSSELNVNALLLGDSALYLCASSSVFVGGYSREQYFGPGTRLTVT.

Note on this clonotype: A read error may explain this, as a much larger clone is one base away. This sequence joins TRBV28 and TRBJ1-6; maybe TRBD1 (5 bases). The CDR3 has 14 amino acids. Looked up from germline, CDR1 is MDHEN and CDR2 is SYDVKM. V gave up 10 bases and J gave up 9 bases, with 19 bases separating them. CDR3 bases: TGTGCCAACACGGACTTAAACGGGGCTTCACCCCTCCACTTT. It is translated as CANTDLNGASPLHF.